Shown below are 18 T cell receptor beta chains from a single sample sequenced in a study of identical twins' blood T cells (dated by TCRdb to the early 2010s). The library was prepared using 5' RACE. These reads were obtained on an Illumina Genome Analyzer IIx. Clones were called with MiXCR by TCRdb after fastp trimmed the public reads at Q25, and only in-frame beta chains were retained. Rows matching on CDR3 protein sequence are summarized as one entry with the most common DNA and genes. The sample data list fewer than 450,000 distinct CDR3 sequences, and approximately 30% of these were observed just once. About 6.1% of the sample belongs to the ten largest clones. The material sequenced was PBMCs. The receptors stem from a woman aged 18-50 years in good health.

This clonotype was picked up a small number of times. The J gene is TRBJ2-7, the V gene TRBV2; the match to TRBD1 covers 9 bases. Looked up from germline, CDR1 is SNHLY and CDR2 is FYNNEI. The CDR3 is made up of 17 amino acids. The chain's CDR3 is CALLRDRDQITPYEQYF. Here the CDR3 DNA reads TGTGCTCTCCTCCGGGACAGGGACCAAATCACCCCCTACGAGCAGTACTTC. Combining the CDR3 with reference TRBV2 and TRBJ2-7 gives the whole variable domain EPEVTQTPSHQVTQMGQEVILRCVPISNHLYFYWYRQILGQKVEFLVSFYNNEISEKSEIFDDQFSVERPDGSNFTLKIRSTKLEDSAMYFCALLRDRDQITPYEQYFGPGTRLTVT.

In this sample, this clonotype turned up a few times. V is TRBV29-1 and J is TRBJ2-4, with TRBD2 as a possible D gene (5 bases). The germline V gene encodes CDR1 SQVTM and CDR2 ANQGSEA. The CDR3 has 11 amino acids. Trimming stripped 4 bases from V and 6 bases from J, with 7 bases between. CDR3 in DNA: TGCAGCGTTGGAGAGGGAAACATTCAGTACTTC. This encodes CSVGEGNIQYF.

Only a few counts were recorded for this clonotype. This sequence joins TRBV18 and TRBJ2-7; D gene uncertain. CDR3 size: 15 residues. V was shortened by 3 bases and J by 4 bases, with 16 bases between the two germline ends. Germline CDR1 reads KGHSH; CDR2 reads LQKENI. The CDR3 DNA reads TGTGCCAGCTCACCCGCGCAGACACCACGATACGAGCAGTACTTC. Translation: CASSPAQTPRYEQYF.

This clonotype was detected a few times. CDR3 sequence: CSAPRDPSGIPDTQYF. The CDR3 bases are TGCAGTGCTCCCCGAGACCCTAGCGGAATTCCAGATACGCAGTATTTT. V usage is TRBV20-1 and J usage is TRBJ2-3; 7 positions agree with TRBD2. V gave up 5 bases and J gave up 4 bases; unmatched junction bases: 15. The germline gives CDR1 DFQATT, CDR2 SNEGSKA (reference sequence). This CDR3 contains 16 residues.

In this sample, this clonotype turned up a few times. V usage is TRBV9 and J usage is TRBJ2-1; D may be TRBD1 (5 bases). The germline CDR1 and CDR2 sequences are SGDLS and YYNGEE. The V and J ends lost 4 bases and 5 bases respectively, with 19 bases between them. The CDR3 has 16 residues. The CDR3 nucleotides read TGTGCCAGCAGCCCCCCCCAGGGAAGGTCCCACAATGAGCAGTTCTTC. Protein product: CASSPPQGRSHNEQFF. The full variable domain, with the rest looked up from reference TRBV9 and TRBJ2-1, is DSGVTQTPKHLITATGQRVTLRCSPRSGDLSVYWYQQSLDQGLQFLIQYYNGEERAKGNILERFSAQQFPDLHSELNLSSLELGDSALYFCASSPPQGRSHNEQFFGPGTRLTVL.

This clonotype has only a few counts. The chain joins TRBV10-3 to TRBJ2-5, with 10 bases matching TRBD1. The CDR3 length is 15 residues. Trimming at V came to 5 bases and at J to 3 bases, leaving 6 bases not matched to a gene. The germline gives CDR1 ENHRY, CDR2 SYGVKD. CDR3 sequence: CAISPGTGVEETQYF. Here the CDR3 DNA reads TGTGCCATCAGTCCCGGGACAGGGGTAGAAGAGACCCAGTACTTC.

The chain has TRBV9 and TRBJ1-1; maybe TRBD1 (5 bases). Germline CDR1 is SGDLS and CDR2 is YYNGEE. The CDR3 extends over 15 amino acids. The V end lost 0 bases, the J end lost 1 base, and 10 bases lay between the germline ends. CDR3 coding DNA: TGTGCCAGCAGCGTAGTGGGGCAGGGGAACACTGAAGCTTTCTTT. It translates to CASSVVGQGNTEAFF.

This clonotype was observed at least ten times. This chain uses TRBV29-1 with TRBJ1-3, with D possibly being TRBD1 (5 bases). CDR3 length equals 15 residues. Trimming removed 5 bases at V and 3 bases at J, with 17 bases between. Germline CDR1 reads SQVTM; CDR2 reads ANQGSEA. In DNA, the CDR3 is TGCAGCGTTAGTGTACAGGACCTATTTGGAAACACCATATATTTT. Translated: CSVSVQDLFGNTIYF. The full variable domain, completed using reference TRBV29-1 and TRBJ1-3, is SAVISQKPSRDICQRGTSLTIQCQVDSQVTMMFWYRQQPGQSLTLIATANQGSEATYESGFVIDKFPISRPNLTFSTLTVSNMSPEDSSIYLCSVSVQDLFGNTIYFGEGSWLTVV.

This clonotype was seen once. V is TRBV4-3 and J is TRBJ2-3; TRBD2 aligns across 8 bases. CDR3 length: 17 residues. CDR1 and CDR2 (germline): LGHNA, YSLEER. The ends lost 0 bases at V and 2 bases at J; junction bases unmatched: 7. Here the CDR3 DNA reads TGCGCCAGCAGCCAAGATGGGCTAGCGGGTGCCACAGATACGCAGTATTTT. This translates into CASSQDGLAGATDTQYF.

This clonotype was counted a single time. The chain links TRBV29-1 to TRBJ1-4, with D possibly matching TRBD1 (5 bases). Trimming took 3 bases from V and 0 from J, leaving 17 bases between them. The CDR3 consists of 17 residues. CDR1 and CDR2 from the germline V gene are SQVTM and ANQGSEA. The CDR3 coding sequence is TGCAGCGTTGATGGGGCTTATCCAAAAACAACTAATGAAAAACTGTTTTTT. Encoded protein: CSVDGAYPKTTNEKLFF. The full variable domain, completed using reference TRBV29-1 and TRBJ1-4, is SAVISQKPSRDICQRGTSLTIQCQVDSQVTMMFWYRQQPGQSLTLIATANQGSEATYESGFVIDKFPISRPNLTFSTLTVSNMSPEDSSIYLCSVDGAYPKTTNEKLFFGSGTQLSVL.

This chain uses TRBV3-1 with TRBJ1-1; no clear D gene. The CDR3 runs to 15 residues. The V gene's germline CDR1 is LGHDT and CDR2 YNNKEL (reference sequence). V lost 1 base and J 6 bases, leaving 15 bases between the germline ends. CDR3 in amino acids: CASSQVQMGTPEAFF. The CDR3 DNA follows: TGTGCCAGCAGCCAAGTGCAGATGGGCACCCCTGAAGCTTTCTTT.

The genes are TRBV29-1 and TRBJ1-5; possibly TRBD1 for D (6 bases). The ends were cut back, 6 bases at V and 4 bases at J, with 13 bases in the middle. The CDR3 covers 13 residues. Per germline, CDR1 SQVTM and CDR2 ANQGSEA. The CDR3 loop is CSVRQERNQPQHF. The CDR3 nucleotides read TGCAGCGTCCGACAGGAACGAAATCAGCCCCAGCATTTT.

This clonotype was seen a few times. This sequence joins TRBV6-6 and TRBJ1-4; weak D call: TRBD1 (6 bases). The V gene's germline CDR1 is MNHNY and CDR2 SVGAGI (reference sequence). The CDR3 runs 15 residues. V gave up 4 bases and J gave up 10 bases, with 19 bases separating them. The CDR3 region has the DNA TGTGCCAGCAGTTCTCGTGACAGGAGTTTCGGAAAACTGTTTTTT. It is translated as CASSSRDRSFGKLFF.

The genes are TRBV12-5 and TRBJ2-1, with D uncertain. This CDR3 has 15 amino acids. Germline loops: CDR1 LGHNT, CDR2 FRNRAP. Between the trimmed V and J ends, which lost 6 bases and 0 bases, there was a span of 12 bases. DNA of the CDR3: TGTGCTAGTGGCCCGCCCACCGTCTCCTACAATGAGCAGTTCTTC. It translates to CASGPPTVSYNEQFF.

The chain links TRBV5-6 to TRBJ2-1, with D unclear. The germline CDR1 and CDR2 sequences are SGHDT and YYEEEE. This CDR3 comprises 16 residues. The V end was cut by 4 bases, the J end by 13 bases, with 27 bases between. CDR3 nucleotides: TGTGCCAGCAGCCAGAAACCCGACGGAGCCTCACGTAATCAGTTCTTC. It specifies CASSQKPDGASRNQFF.

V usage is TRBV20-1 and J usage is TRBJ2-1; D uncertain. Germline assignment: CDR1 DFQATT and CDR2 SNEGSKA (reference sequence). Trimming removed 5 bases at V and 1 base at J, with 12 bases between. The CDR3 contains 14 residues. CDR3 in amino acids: CSASRPASYNEQFF. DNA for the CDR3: TGCAGTGCTTCGAGACCGGCGTCCTACAATGAGCAGTTCTTC.

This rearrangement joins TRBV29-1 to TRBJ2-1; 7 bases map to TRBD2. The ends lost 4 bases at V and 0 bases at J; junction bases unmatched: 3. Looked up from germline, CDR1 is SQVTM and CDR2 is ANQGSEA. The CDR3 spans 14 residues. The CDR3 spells CSVVGTTSYNEQFF. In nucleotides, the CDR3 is TGCAGCGTTGTGGGGACTACCTCCTACAATGAGCAGTTCTTC.

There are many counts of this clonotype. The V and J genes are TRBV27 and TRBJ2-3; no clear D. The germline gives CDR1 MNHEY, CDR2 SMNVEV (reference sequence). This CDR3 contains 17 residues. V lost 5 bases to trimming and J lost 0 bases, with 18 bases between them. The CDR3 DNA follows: TGTGCCAGCAGTGGATGGCCGAGTCTAACTAGCACAGATACGCAGTATTTT. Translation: CASSGWPSLTSTDTQYF.